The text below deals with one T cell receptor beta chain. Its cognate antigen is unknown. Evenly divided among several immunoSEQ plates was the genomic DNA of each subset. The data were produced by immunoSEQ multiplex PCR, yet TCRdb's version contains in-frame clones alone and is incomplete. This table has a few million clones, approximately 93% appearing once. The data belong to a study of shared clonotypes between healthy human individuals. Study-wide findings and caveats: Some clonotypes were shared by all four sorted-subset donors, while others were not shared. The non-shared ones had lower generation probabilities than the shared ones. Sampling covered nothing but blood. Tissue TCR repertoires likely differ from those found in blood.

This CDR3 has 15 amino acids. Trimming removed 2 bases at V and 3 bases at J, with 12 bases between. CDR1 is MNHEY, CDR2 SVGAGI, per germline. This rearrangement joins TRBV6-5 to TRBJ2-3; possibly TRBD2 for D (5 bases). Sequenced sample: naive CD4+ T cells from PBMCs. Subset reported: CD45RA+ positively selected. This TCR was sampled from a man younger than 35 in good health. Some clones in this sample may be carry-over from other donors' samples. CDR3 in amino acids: CASSYPAGPTDTQYF. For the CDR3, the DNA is TGTGCCAGCAGTTACCCCGCGGGTCCGACAGATACGCAGTATTTT.